Here is one TCR beta chain with its context. No antigen is known for it. This entry is derived from a study of cytomegalovirus exposure and HLA in healthy donors. Primers: 60 Vbeta forward and 13 Jbeta reverse. Profiling relied on immunoSEQ multiplex PCR, and the TCRdb table lists in-frame clones only, not all of them. The sample contains 110,000 or so clones, 70% to 80% of which appear only once. Trimming at V came to 6 bases and at J to 8 bases, leaving 4 bases not matched to a gene. Per germline, CDR1 ENHRY and CDR2 SYGVKD. The CDR3 contains 12 residues. Study-level findings and limits: In a later analysis, TCR beta V- and J-gene trimming showed a link to a missense DCLRE1C variant.

The sample was PBMCs. This receptor was obtained from a female donor in good health and CMV-seronegative. The chain combines TRBV10-3 with TRBJ2-1; 7 bases agree with TRBD1. Here the CDR3 DNA reads TGTGCCATCAGCCTTACAGGGGATGAGCAGTTCTTC. This translates into CAISLTGDEQFF.